The following is a T cell receptor (beta chain) sequence with its context. Individual cDNA molecules were tagged with unique molecular identifiers. TCRdb processed the 5' RACE reads anew with MiXCR; each CDR3 protein has one entry. The data show 55,000 to 80,000 distinct CDR3 sequences, with over 10% seen just once and 5% to 7% held by the top ten. The sample comes from a study of early T cells in non-severe SARS-CoV-2 infection. Across the whole study: The input, bulk RNA from unsorted whole blood, was sequenced, and chains were unpaired.

The V end was cut by 7 bases, the J end by 6 bases, with 19 bases between. The CDR3 loop spans 14 amino acids. Germline V gene data show CDR1 as SQVTM and CDR2 as ANQGSEA. This clonotype originated in an adult who was a healthcare worker with PCR-confirmed SARS-CoV-2 infection or an uninfected control (not recorded which). The chain combines TRBV29-1 with TRBJ2-1; D could derive from TRBD1 or TRBD2 (5 bases each). The sample here was whole blood, taken at baseline. CDR3 in amino acids: CSAERGSGGNEQFF. As DNA, the CDR3 is TGCAGCGCCGAAAGAGGGAGTGGGGGCAATGAGCAGTTCTTC.